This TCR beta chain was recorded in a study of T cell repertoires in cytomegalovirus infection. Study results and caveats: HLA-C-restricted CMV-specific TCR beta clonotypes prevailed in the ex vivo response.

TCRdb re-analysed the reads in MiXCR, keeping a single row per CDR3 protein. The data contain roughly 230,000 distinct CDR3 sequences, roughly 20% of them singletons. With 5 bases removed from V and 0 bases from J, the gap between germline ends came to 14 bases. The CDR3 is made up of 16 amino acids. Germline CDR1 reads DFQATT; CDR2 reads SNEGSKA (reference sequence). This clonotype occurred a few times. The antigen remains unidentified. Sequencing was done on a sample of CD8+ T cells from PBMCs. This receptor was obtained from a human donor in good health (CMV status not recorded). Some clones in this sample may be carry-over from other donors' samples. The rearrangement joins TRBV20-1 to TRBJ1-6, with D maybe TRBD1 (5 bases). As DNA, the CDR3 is TGCAGTGCTCTAACCAGGGCGAGCTCCTATAATTCACCCCTCCACTTT. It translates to CSALTRASSYNSPLHF.